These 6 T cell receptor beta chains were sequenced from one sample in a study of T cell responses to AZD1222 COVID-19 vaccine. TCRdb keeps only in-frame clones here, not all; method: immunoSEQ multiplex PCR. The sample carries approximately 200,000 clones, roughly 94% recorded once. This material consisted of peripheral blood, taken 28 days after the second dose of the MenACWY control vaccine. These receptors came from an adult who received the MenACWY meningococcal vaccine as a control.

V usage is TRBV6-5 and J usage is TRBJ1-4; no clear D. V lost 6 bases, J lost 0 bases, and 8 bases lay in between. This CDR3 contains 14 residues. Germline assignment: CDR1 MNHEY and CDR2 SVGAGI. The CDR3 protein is CASSITSTNEKLFF. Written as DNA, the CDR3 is TGTGCCAGCAGCATAACTTCAACTAATGAAAAACTGTTTTTT.

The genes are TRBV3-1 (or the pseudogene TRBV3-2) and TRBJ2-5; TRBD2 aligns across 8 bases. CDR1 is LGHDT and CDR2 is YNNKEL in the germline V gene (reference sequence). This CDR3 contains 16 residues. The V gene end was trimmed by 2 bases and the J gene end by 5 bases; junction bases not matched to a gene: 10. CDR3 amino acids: CASSQWAGGIRETQYF. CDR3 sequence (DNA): TGTGCCAGCAGCCAATGGGCGGGAGGTATCCGGGAGACCCAGTACTTC.

In nucleotides, the CDR3 is TGCGCCAGCAGCCAAGATCTCGGCCTGGGGTACTACGAGCAGTACTTC. Its protein is CASSQDLGLGYYEQYF. V usage is TRBV4-1 and J usage is TRBJ2-7, with D unresolved. The length of the CDR3 is 16 residues. The V gene lost 0 bases and the J gene lost 3 bases, with 15 bases spanning the gap. Germline values: CDR1 MGHRA, CDR2 YSYEKL.

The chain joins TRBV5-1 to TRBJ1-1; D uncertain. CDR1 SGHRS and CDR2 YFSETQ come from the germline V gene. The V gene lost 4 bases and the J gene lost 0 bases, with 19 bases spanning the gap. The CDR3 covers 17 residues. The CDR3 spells CASSPQQSPLLNTEAFF. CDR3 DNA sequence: TGCGCCAGCAGCCCCCAACAGTCCCCCCTATTGAACACTGAAGCTTTCTTT.

The CDR3 region is CASSERDGFLKPQHF. The DNA for the CDR3 is TGTGCCAGCAGTGAACGGGACGGCTTCCTCAAGCCCCAGCATTTT. The V gene is TRBV6-1, the J gene TRBJ1-5; D possibly corresponds to TRBD1 (5 bases). This CDR3 has 15 amino acids. Germline loops: CDR1 MNHNS, CDR2 SASEGT. With 2 bases removed from V and 8 bases from J, the gap between germline ends came to 16 bases.

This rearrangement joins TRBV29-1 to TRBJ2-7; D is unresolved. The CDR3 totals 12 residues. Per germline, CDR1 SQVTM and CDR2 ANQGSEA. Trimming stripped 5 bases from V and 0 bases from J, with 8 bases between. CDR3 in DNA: TGCAGCGTTAGACGCGGCTCCTACGAGCAGTACTTC. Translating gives CSVRRGSYEQYF.